These T cell receptor beta chains were read from a single sample in a study of glioma-infiltrating T cells. MiXCR, run by TCRdb on the multiplex PCR reads, gives a single entry per CDR3 protein. The data show 84,000 or so distinct CDR3 sequences, with about 25% seen just once and about 6.6% held by the top ten. Sequencing was performed on glioma tissue, nonneoplastic brain tissue, or PBMCs (not recorded which). The receptors shown here come from a human donor with low-grade glioma or glioblastoma, undergoing nonglioma brain surgery, or in good health (not recorded which). The CDR3 runs from the conserved cysteine through the conserved F or W. A D gene is named only where the DNA matches it firmly. Rows may omit the clone size; those that give it use once, few, many or a size class.

j_call,cdr3_length,v_call,clone_size,d_call,cdr3_nt,cdr3_aa
TRBJ1-1,14,TRBV5-4,few,NA,TGTGCCAGCAGCTTGGCCGGGAGGTCCACTGAAGCTTTCTTT,CASSLAGRSTEAFF
TRBJ1-5,16,TRBV6-1,many,TRBD1,TGTGCCAGCAGCCGATTGGGACAGGGCGCGGGTCAGCCCCAGCATTTT,CASSRLGQGAGQPQHF
TRBJ2-5,13,TRBV19,NA,NA,TGTGCCAGTAGTATAGGCGGACCATGGTCCCAGTACTTC,CASSIGGPWSQYF
TRBJ2-5,14,TRBV5-6,once,NA,TGTGCCAGCAGCTTGGGGCGGACCGAAGAGACCCAGTACTTC,CASSLGRTEETQYF
TRBJ1-1,14,TRBV7-9,NA,NA,TGTGCCAGCAGCTTTCAGGACCAGAACACTGAAGCTTTCTTT,CASSFQDQNTEAFF
TRBJ2-3,12,TRBV2,NA,TRBD2,TGTGCCAGCAACTGGGGGGGGGATACGCAGTATTTT,CASNWGGDTQYF
TRBJ2-6,16,TRBV2,few,NA,TGTGCCAGCAGCGCGACCCTTAGCTCTGGGGCCAACGTCCTGACTTTC,CASSATLSSGANVLTF
TRBJ2-7,13,TRBV12-3/TRBV12-4,many,NA,TGTGCCAGCAGTTTAGGACAGCTCCGGGAGCAGTACTTC,CASSLGQLREQYF
TRBJ1-1,12,TRBV3-1,many,NA,TGTGCCAGCAGCCTTATAGGCGAGGGGGCTTTCTTT,CASSLIGEGAFF
TRBJ2-7,14,TRBV20-1,many,NA,TGCAGTGCCTCCGCTGGGGGGACAGTCTACGAGCAGTACTTC,CSASAGGTVYEQYF
TRBJ1-6,16,TRBV3-1,many,NA,TGTGCCAGCAGCCCCTCCAGTCCCAGGCCTAATTCACCCCTCCACTTT,CASSPSSPRPNSPLHF
TRBJ2-3,12,TRBV20-1,many,NA,TGCAGTGTTGTGGGAGGACCGGGTACGCAGTATTTT,CSVVGGPGTQYF
TRBJ1-3,17,TRBV4-1,NA,NA,TGCGCCAGCAGCCAAGGCCAAGGTCCTGTCTCTGGAAACACCATATATTTT,CASSQGQGPVSGNTIYF
TRBJ2-5,15,TRBV20-1,many,TRBD2,TGCAGTGCGACCGGGACTAGGGCTGGAAGCGAGACCCAGTACTTC,CSATGTRAGSETQYF
TRBJ2-7,14,TRBV28,NA,TRBD1,TGTGCCAGCGCAAAAGGACAGGGTTTTCAAGAGCAGTACTTC,CASAKGQGFQEQYF
TRBJ2-5,13,TRBV5-1,many,NA,TGCGCCAGCAGCTTTGGTAGCCAAGAGACCCAGTACTTC,CASSFGSQETQYF
TRBJ2-1,12,TRBV20-1,many,NA,TGCAGTGCGAGACGTCCATCTTTGGAGCAGTTCTTC,CSARRPSLEQFF
TRBJ1-2,16,TRBV6-1,many,TRBD1,TGTGCCAGCAAACGGACAGGAACCTCAACTAACTATGGCTACACCTTC,CASKRTGTSTNYGYTF
TRBJ1-2,14,TRBV6-1,many,NA,TGTGCCAGCAGCACTGGGGGCATAGGCTATGGCTACACCTTC,CASSTGGIGYGYTF
TRBJ2-5,13,TRBV5-1,few,NA,TGCGCCAGCAGCTTGTGGGACCAAGAGACCCAGTACTTC,CASSLWDQETQYF
TRBJ2-7,13,TRBV27,many,TRBD1,TGTGCCAGCAGTTCCTGGGACAGGGACGAGCAGTACTTC,CASSSWDRDEQYF
TRBJ2-1,18,TRBV10-3,many,TRBD2,TGTGCCATCGGGCGACAGGGACTAGCGGGATTATCCTACAATGAGCAGTTCTTC,CAIGRQGLAGLSYNEQFF
TRBJ2-3,16,TRBV3-1,many,NA,TGTGCCAGCAGCCAAGATGATTGGGCGGACACAGATACGCAGTATTTT,CASSQDDWADTDTQYF
TRBJ2-3,15,TRBV6-5,NA,TRBD2,TGTGCCAGCAGTTATTCGACTAGCTCCGCGGATACGAAGTATTTT,CASSYSTSSADTKYF
TRBJ2-1,15,TRBV3-1,many,NA,TGTGCCAGCAGCTACCAAGGGGGAGCGGCCGGAGGACAGTTCTTC,CASSYQGGAAGGQFF
TRBJ2-5,16,TRBV12-3/TRBV12-4,few,NA,TGTGCCAGCAGTTTAGCAGGGGCTACAGGTCGGAAGACCCAGTACTTC,CASSLAGATGRKTQYF
TRBJ2-7,13,TRBV27,once,NA,TGTGCCAGCAGAGGGGGAGGTACCTACGAGCAGTACTTC,CASRGGGTYEQYF
TRBJ2-5,16,TRBV11-2,NA,TRBD2,TGTGCCAGCAGCACACCCGGACTAGCGGGCAGGGAGACCCAGTACTTC,CASSTPGLAGRETQYF
TRBJ2-3,14,TRBV7-6,many,TRBD2,TGTGCCAGCAGCAGAGGGACTAGCGCAGATACGCAGTATTTT,CASSRGTSADTQYF
TRBJ1-2,14,TRBV12-3/TRBV12-4,many,NA,TGTGCCAGCAGTTTAGGGTCAGGGAACTATGGCTACACCTTC,CASSLGSGNYGYTF
TRBJ2-1,14,TRBV19,NA,NA,TGTGCCAGTAGCGACGGGGGGCGAAGGTATGAGCAGTTCTTC,CASSDGGRRYEQFF
TRBJ2-2,16,TRBV7-6,NA,NA,TGTGCCAGCAGCGAAGGAGCGACGGTGAACACCGGGGAGCTGTTTTTT,CASSEGATVNTGELFF
TRBJ2-1,10,TRBV7-8,many,NA,TGTGCGGTTTCCTACAATGAGCAGTTCTTC,CAVSYNEQFF
TRBJ2-5,15,TRBV10-1,many,NA,TGCGCCAGCAGTGAGTCGCCAGGGGGGCAAGAGACCCAGTACTTC,CASSESPGGQETQYF
TRBJ2-3,15,TRBV5-6,NA,TRBD1,TGTGCCAGCAGCTTGATCGGGACAGCAACAGATACGCAGTATTTT,CASSLIGTATDTQYF
TRBJ2-5,11,TRBV7-9,NA,NA,TGTGCCAGCAGCGTTAAAGAGACCCAGTACTTC,CASSVKETQYF
TRBJ2-7,18,TRBV6-5,many,TRBD2,TGTGCCAGCAGTTACTCGCTTGGACTAGCGGGACAAGGATACGAGCAGTACTTC,CASSYSLGLAGQGYEQYF
TRBJ2-3,16,TRBV7-2,few,TRBD2,TGTGCCAGCAGCTTAAGGGACGGGAGGGCCCAAGATACGCAGTATTTT,CASSLRDGRAQDTQYF
TRBJ1-1,17,TRBV4-1,NA,TRBD1,TGCGCCAGCAGCCAAACCGGGACAGGGGCCCTCAACACTGAAGCTTTCTTT,CASSQTGTGALNTEAFF
TRBJ1-1,13,TRBV6-1,many,NA,TGTGCCAGCAGTTATCAATTTAACACTGAAGCTTTCTTT,CASSYQFNTEAFF
TRBJ2-3,17,TRBV3-1,NA,TRBD2,TGTGCCAGCAGCCAAGCTGGACTAGCGGGGAGCACAGATACGCAGTATTTT,CASSQAGLAGSTDTQYF
TRBJ2-5,14,TRBV12-3/TRBV12-4,NA,TRBD2,TGTGCCAGCAGACCTACTAGCGGGGGTGAGACCCAGTACTTC,CASRPTSGGETQYF
TRBJ1-2,13,TRBV7-2,many,NA,TGTGCCAGCAGCTTAGCCGTGGGCTATGGCTACACCTTC,CASSLAVGYGYTF
TRBJ1-3,14,TRBV2,many,TRBD1,TGTGCCAGCAGGAGGACAGGCGGCTTGAACACCATATATTTT,CASRRTGGLNTIYF
TRBJ2-7,14,TRBV2,NA,NA,TGTGCCAGCAGTGTAGATCGCGGGATCTACGAGCAGTACTTC,CASSVDRGIYEQYF
TRBJ1-1,14,TRBV7-8,many,NA,TGTGCCAGCAGCATCGACAGGATGAACACTGAAGCTTTCTTT,CASSIDRMNTEAFF
TRBJ2-1,14,TRBV29-1,NA,NA,TGCAGCGTTGATGGGTGGCAGGGGAAGGGTGAGCAGTTCTTC,CSVDGWQGKGEQFF
TRBJ1-3,15,TRBV20-1,few,TRBD1,TGCAGTGCTCCGAGACCGGACAGGGCGCGAAACACCATATATTTT,CSAPRPDRARNTIYF
TRBJ1-3,16,TRBV6-1,many,TRBD1,TGTGCCAGCAGCCTGACAGGGGGAGGATCTGGAAACACCATATATTTT,CASSLTGGGSGNTIYF
TRBJ1-2,13,TRBV24-1,many,NA,TGTGCCACCAGTCGCGGCCCTAGCTATGGCTACACCTTC,CATSRGPSYGYTF
TRBJ2-1,15,TRBV5-1,NA,TRBD2,TGCGCCAGCAGCTTCTCTGGCGGGGGTGATAATGAGCAGTTCTTC,CASSFSGGGDNEQFF
TRBJ1-2,16,TRBV20-1,many,TRBD1,TGCAGTGCTAGAGATCCCGGGACAGGGCTCGTAGGGGGCTACACCTTC,CSARDPGTGLVGGYTF
TRBJ2-5,14,TRBV12-3/TRBV12-4,NA,TRBD1,TGTGCCAGCACCACCGGGACAGGGTCGGAGACCCAGTACTTC,CASTTGTGSETQYF
TRBJ2-1,17,TRBV20-1,many,TRBD2,TGCAGTGCTAGAGATCGACTAGCGGGGGGCTTAAACAATGAGCAGTTCTTC,CSARDRLAGGLNNEQFF
TRBJ2-2,13,TRBV20-1,NA,NA,TGCAGTGCTAGACGGACCAACTCTGGGGAGCTGTTTTTT,CSARRTNSGELFF
TRBJ1-4,15,TRBV25-1,NA,NA,TGTGCCAGCAGTGTCCCTTCAGGAATAGGAGAAAAACTGTTTTTT,CASSVPSGIGEKLFF
TRBJ2-7,12,TRBV4-1,many,NA,TGCGCCAGCAGCCGGGTAGCCTACGAGCAGTACTTC,CASSRVAYEQYF
TRBJ2-7,13,TRBV7-6,many,NA,TGTGCCAGCAGCTTAGCCGGCGTCTACGAGCAGTACTTC,CASSLAGVYEQYF
TRBJ2-3,16,TRBV6-8,NA,TRBD1,TGTGCCAGCAGCTTAACCCGGGACAGCAGCACAGATACGCAGTATTTT,CASSLTRDSSTDTQYF